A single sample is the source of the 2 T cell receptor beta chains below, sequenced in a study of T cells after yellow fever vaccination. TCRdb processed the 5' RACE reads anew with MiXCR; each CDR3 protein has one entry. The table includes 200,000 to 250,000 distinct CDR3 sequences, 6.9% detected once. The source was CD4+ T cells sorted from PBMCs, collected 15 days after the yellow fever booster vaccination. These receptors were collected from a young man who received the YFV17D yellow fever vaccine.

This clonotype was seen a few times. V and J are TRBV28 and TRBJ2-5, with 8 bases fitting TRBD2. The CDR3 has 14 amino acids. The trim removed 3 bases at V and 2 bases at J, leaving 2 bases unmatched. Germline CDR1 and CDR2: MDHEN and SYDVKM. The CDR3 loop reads CASSFAGGQETQYF. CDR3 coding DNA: TGTGCCAGCAGTTTTGCGGGAGGACAAGAGACCCAGTACTTC.

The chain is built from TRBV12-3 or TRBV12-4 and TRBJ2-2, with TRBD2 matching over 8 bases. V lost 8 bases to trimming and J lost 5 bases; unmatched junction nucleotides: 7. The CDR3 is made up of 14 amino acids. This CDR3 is CASLAGGFTGELFF. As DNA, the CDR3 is TGTGCCAGCCTTGCGGGAGGTTTTACCGGGGAGCTGTTTTTT.